The sequence of this T cell receptor beta chain was determined in a study of early T cells in non-severe SARS-CoV-2 infection. Germline V gene lookup returns CDR1 DFQATT and CDR2 SNEGSKA (reference sequence). V gave up 6 bases and J gave up 4 bases, with 19 bases separating them. The CDR3 loop spans 15 amino acids. Unique molecular identifier tags were affixed to discrete cDNA molecules. TCRdb itself ran the 5' RACE reads through MiXCR, one entry per CDR3 protein. The repertoire holds 37,000 or so distinct CDR3 sequences, with roughly 5.7% as singletons. The table lists this clonotype with many counts.

The chain carries TRBV20-1 and TRBJ2-1; either TRBD1 or TRBD2 may supply D (5 bases each). Material: whole blood. This sequence originates from an adult who was a healthcare worker with PCR-confirmed SARS-CoV-2 infection or an uninfected control (not recorded which). This chain's CDR3 is CSANRRDPEYNEQFF. CDR3 DNA: TGCAGTGCCAACCGCCGGGACCCGGAGTACAATGAGCAGTTCTTC.